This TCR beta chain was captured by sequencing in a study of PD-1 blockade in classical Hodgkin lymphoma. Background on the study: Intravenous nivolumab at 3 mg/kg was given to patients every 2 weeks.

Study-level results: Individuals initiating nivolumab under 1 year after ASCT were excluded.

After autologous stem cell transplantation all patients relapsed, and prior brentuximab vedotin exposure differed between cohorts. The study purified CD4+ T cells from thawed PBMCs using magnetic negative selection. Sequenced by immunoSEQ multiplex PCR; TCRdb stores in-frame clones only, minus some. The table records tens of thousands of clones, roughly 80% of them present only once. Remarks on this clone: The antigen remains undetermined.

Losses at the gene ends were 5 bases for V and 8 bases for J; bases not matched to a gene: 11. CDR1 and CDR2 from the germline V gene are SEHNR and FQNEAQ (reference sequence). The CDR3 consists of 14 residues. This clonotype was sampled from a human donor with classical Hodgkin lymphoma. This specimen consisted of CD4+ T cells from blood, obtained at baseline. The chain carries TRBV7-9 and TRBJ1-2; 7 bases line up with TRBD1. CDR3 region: CASSTQTGIGGYTF. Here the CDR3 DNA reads TGTGCCAGCAGCACTCAGACAGGGATCGGCGGCTACACCTTC.